The 8 T cell receptor beta chains below all came from one sample that was sequenced in a study of blood T cell repertoires in COVID-19. The repertoire was sequenced with immunoSEQ multiplex PCR; TCRdb's copy has only in-frame clones and lacks some. The sample shows approximately 65,000 clones, 81% of them seen only once. The sample taken for sequencing was peripheral blood. These receptors all stem from a man of 80 years or more with acute or convalescent COVID-19.

As regards this clone: Additional DNA sequences in this sample encode the identical CDR3. The rearrangement joins TRBV18 to TRBJ1-2; 7 bases map to TRBD1. This CDR3 comprises 13 residues. J lost 3 bases, V lost 6 bases, and 4 bases had no gene match. Per germline, CDR1 KGHSH and CDR2 LQKENI. The CDR3 DNA reads as TGTGCCAGCTCCCGACAGGGCGACTATGGCTACACCTTC. Amino acids: CASSRQGDYGYTF.

The chain couples TRBV7-2 to TRBJ1-5, with TRBD1 identical over 8 bases. The germline V gene has CDR1 SGHTA and CDR2 FQGNSA. V dropped 5 bases and J dropped 4; count of bases not matched to a gene: 4. The CDR3 extends over 14 amino acids. Here the CDR3 DNA reads TGTGCCAGCAGCCTCGACAGGGGAAATCAGCCCCAGCATTTT. It encodes CASSLDRGNQPQHF.

The CDR3: CASSPSGRAGETQYF. The CDR3 bases are TGTGCCAGCTCACCTAGCGGGAGGGCCGGTGAGACCCAGTACTTC. J is TRBJ2-5 and V is TRBV18; TRBD2 aligns across 11 bases. Germline CDR1 is KGHSH and CDR2 is LQKENI. The CDR3 loop spans 15 amino acids. Germline trimming cut 3 bases from V and 5 bases from J; bases unmatched to any gene: 5.

This chain links TRBV30 with TRBJ2-3; 10 nucleotides agree with TRBD2. CDR1 and CDR2 from the germline V gene are GTSNPN and SVGIG (reference sequence). V trimming: 4 bases; J trimming: 6 bases; junction bases outside the gene matches: 4. The CDR3 is 13 residues long. In DNA, the CDR3 is TGTGCCTGGAAGGGACTAGCGTATGATACGCAGTATTTT. This encodes CAWKGLAYDTQYF. Together with reference TRBV30 and TRBJ2-3, the CDR3 gives the full variable domain: SQTIHQWPATLVQPVGSPLSLECTVEGTSNPNLYWYRQAAGRGLQLLFYSVGIGQISSEVPQNLSASRPQDRQFILSSKKLLLSDSGFYLCAWKGLAYDTQYFGPGTRLTVL.

The genes are TRBV7-2 and TRBJ2-3, with D perhaps TRBD1 (6 bases). The CDR3 consists of 14 residues. V was trimmed by 5 bases and J by 2 bases, leaving 11 bases between them. Germline CDR1 SGHTA, CDR2 FQGNSA. This CDR3 is CASSPGAVTDTQYF. The CDR3 DNA reads TGTGCCAGCAGCCCAGGGGCAGTCACAGATACGCAGTATTTT. Full variable domain (outside the CDR3, taken from reference TRBV7-2 and TRBJ2-3): GAGVSQSPSNKVTEKGKDVELRCDPISGHTALYWYRQSLGQGLEFLIYFQGNSAPDKSGLPSDRFSAERTGGSVSTLTIQRTQQEDSAVYLCASSPGAVTDTQYFGPGTRLTVL.

In DNA form, the CDR3 reads TGTGCCAGTAGTCGGACAGGGGGCGAGTCACCCCTCCACTTT. Amino acid sequence: CASSRTGGESPLHF. The chain employs TRBV19 and TRBJ1-6, with 11 bases fitting TRBD1. Losses at the gene ends were 5 bases for V and 10 bases for J; bases not matched to a gene: 4. The CDR3 contains 14 residues. Germline-derived CDR1 and CDR2 are LNHDA and SQIVND (reference sequence). Full variable domain (missing parts from reference TRBV19 and TRBJ1-6): DGGITQSPKYLFRKEGQNVTLSCEQNLNHDAMYWYRQDPGQGLRLIYYSQIVNDFQKGDIAEGYSVSREKKESFPLTVTSAQKNPTAFYLCASSRTGGESPLHFGNGTRLTVT.

The gene calls are TRBV19 and TRBJ2-1, with TRBD1 as a possible D gene (6 bases). The germline gives CDR1 LNHDA, CDR2 SQIVND (reference sequence). CDR3 length: 14 amino acids. Trimming took off 0 bases at V and 9 bases at J, with 12 bases between the two ends. The DNA of the CDR3 is TGTGCCAGTAGTATAGACGGGCTAGGGGGTGAGCAGTTCTTC. It specifies CASSIDGLGGEQFF.

The chain recombines TRBV29-1 with TRBJ2-7, with TRBD1 matching 10 bases. This CDR3 has 16 amino acids. The V and J ends lost 3 bases and 3 bases, in that order; junction bases with no gene match: 11. Germline-derived CDR1 and CDR2 are SQVTM and ANQGSEA. CDR3 sequence reads: CSVEGSGTGAYYEQYF. The CDR3 DNA reads as TGCAGCGTTGAGGGGAGTGGGACAGGGGCGTACTACGAGCAGTACTTC.